This T cell receptor beta chain appears in the sequencing data of a study of blood T cell repertoires in COVID-19. About the study: Donors in the United States, Italy and Spain gave samples during acute or convalescent COVID-19. Sample material is recorded as cDNA or gDNA derived from T cells, B-cell-depleted T cells, or PBMCs.

V was pared by 1 base and J by 4 bases, with 4 bases between. CDR1 is DFQATT and CDR2 is SNEGSKA in the germline V gene (reference sequence). CDR3 length: 11 amino acids. Seattle participants joined during active infection and were tracked over time. In the authors' methods: Reference gene primers were amplified, and this amplification served to estimate nucleated cell counts. The assay was immunoSEQ multiplex PCR, and TCRdb's table has in-frame clones only and misses some. Clone size and V and J calls were adopted from that table, with D and trimming inferred from the DNA. The data contain around 210,000 clones, roughly 85% of them singletons.

The sequenced sample consisted of peripheral blood. The chain employs TRBV20-1 and TRBJ2-5; D remains ambiguous. The TCR originated in a man aged 50 to 60 with COVID-19, enrolled during active disease. The CDR3 is CSARAVETQYF. The CDR3 DNA reads TGCAGTGCTAGAGCGGTAGAGACCCAGTACTTC.